This TCR beta chain comes out of a study of shared clonotypes between healthy human individuals. Study results and limitations: Relative to memory subsets, naive subsets generally showed larger estimated richness. Between several donors, naive CD4 clonotypes were shared at a level of approximately 5%.

The DNA input per sorted-subset replicate PCR was roughly 210 ng, corresponding to 25,000 to 35,000 T cell genomes. TCRdb's copy holds only in-frame clones and misses some; the assay was immunoSEQ multiplex PCR. The sample comprises about 1.1 million clones, 78% of which are singletons, and roughly 0.65% rests with the top ten. This clone was picked up a small number of times. Its antigen is not identified. Sequencing was carried out using memory CD4+ T cells from PBMCs. Described subset: CD45RA-negative fraction. The clonotype originates from a man younger than 35 in good health. Some clones in this sample may be carry-over from other donors' samples.

This CDR3 is CASSQRWIGSGTPTDTQYF. CDR3 in DNA: TGCGCCAGCAGCCAAAGGTGGATTGGGAGCGGGACCCCCACAGATACGCAGTATTTT. The chain is built from TRBV4-3 and TRBJ2-3; 7 bases fit TRBD2. The germline gives CDR1 LGHNA, CDR2 YSLEER. This CDR3 has 19 residues. V shed 2 bases, J shed 2 bases, and the junction held 16 bases outside the gene matches.